This T cell receptor (beta chain) was obtained from a study of T cell repertoires in cytomegalovirus infection. Study summary: A matching HLA type, together with CMV infection, was signaled by public TCR beta signatures.

TCRdb used MiXCR to reprocess the reads, holding one entry per CDR3 protein. The table lists approximately 250,000 distinct CDR3 sequences, around 6.4% of them singletons. This CDR3 is built from 13 residues. Germline values: CDR1 SQVTM, CDR2 ANQGSEA. Trimming shortened V by 7 bases and J by 7 bases, and 19 bases separated the two germline ends. This clonotype has just a few counts. Its antigen is currently unknown. Study-wide results and limits: The study found HLA-C-restricted CMV-specific TCR beta clonotypes dominating the ex vivo response.

The rearrangement joins TRBV29-1 to TRBJ1-1; no definite D call. The sequence was obtained from a human donor in good health (CMV status not recorded). Some clones in this sample may be carry-over from other donors' samples. The material sequenced was PBMCs. CDR3 sequence reads: CSGSDGDRGEAFF. CDR3 DNA: TGCAGCGGATCTGACGGAGATCGGGGTGAAGCTTTCTTT.